The clone carrying this T cell receptor beta chain was recorded many times. Its target is unknown. Using its own MiXCR run on the 5' RACE reads, TCRdb lists one record per CDR3 protein. The sample includes more than 60,000 distinct CDR3 sequences, 6.2% seen only once; the top ten take roughly 5%. The data belong to a study of CD8 T cells in ankylosing spondylitis. Whole-study findings and limits: Characteristic of ankylosing spondylitis blood, it appeared, was a TCR beta motif comprising several highly homologous variants.

The germline V and J ends were trimmed by 6 bases and 2 bases, with 3 bases remaining between them. The CDR3 is 11 residues long. CDR1 is SNHLY and CDR2 is FYNNEI in the germline V gene. The sequence came from a male donor with ankylosing spondylitis. The genes are TRBV2 and TRBJ2-3; no reliable D call. The sequenced material came from synovial fluid, either unsorted or a sorted T cell fraction (not recorded which). This chain's CDR3 is CASRYTDTQYF. In nucleotides, the CDR3 is TGTGCCAGCAGGTACACAGATACGCAGTATTTT.